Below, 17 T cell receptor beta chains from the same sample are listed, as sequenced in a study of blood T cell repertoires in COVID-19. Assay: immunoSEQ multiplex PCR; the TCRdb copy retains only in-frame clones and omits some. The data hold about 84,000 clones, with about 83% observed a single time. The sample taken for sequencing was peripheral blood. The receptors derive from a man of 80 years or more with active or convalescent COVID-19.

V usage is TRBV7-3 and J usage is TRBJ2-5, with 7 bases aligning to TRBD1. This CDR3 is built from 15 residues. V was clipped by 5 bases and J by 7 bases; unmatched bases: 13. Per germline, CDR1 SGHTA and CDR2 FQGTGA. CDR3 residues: CASSPQSTGLPTQYF. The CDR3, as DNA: TGTGCCAGCAGCCCCCAATCGACAGGGTTGCCGACCCAGTACTTC.

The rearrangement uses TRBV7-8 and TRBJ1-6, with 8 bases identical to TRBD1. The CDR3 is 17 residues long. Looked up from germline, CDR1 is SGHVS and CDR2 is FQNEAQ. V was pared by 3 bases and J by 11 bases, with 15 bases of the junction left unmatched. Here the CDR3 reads CASSFHLDRTGSTPLHF. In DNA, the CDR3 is TGTGCCAGCAGCTTTCATCTGGATAGGACAGGGAGTACACCCCTCCACTTT.

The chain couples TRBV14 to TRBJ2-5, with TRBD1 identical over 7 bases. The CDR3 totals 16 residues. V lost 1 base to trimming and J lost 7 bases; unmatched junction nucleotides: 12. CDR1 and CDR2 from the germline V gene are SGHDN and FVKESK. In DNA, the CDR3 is TGTGCCAGCAGCCAAGGAACGACAGGGTGGTCATGGACCCAGTACTTC. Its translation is CASSQGTTGWSWTQYF.

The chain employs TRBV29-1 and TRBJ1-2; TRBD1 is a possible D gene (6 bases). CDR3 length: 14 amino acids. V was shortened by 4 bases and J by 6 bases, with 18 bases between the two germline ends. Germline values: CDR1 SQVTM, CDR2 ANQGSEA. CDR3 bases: TGCAGCGTTGGGGGGCGCTTTGGCATAGATGGCTACACCTTC. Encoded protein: CSVGGRFGIDGYTF.

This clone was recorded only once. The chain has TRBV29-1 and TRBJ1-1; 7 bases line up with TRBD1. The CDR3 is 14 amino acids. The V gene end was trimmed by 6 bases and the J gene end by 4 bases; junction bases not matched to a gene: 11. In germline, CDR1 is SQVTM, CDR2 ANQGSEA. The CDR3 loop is CSVDRAGGTTEAFF. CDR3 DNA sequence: TGCAGCGTAGACAGGGCGGGCGGGACCACTGAAGCTTTCTTT.

Here the CDR3 DNA reads TGTGCCAGCAGCCCCCGACTAGCTAGGAATGAGCAGTTCTTC. Protein sequence: CASSPRLARNEQFF. V gene TRBV9 combines with J gene TRBJ2-1; 7 bases align to TRBD2. V was clipped by 4 bases and J by 7 bases; unmatched bases: 8. The CDR3 covers 14 residues. Germline CDR1 reads SGDLS; CDR2 reads YYNGEE.

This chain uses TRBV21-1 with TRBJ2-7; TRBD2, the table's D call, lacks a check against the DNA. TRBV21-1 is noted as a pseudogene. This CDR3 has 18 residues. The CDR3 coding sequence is TGTGCCAGCAGCAAAGCTCCTCTGAGGCTAGCGGGAGTGTACGAGCAGTACTTC. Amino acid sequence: CASSKAPLRLAGVYEQYF.

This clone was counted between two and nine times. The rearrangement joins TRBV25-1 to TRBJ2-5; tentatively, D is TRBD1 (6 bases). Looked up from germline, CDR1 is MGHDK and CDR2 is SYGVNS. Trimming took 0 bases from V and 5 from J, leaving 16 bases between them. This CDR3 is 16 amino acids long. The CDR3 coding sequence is TGTGCCAGCAGTGAATATGGGCAGGGGATGGGGGAGACCCAGTACTTC. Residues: CASSEYGQGMGETQYF. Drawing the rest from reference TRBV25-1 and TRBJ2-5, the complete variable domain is EADIYQTPRYLVIGTGKKITLECSQTMGHDKMYWYQQDPGMELHLIHYSYGVNSTEKGDLSSESTVSRIRTEHFPLTLESARPSHTSQYLCASSEYGQGMGETQYFGPGTRLLVL.

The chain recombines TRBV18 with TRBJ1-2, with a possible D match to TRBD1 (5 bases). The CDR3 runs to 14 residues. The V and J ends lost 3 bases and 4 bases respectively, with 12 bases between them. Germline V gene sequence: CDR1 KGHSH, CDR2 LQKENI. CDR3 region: CASSPLDMGYGYTF. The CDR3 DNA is TGTGCCAGCTCACCCCTGGACATGGGCTATGGCTACACCTTC.

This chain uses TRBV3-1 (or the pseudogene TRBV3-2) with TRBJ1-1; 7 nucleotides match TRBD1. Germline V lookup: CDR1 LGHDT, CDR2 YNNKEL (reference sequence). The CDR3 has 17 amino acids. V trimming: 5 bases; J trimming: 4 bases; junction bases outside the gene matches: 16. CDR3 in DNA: TGTGCCAGCAGCTTTGAGGGGTTACAGGGGTTCGGCACTGAAGCTTTCTTT. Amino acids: CASSFEGLQGFGTEAFF.

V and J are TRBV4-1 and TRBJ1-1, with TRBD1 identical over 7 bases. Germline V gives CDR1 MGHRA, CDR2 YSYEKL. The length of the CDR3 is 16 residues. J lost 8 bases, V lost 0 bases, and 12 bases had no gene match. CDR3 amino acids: CASSQEPGQRHWEAFF. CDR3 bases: TGCGCCAGCAGCCAAGAGCCGGGACAGAGGCATTGGGAAGCTTTCTTT.

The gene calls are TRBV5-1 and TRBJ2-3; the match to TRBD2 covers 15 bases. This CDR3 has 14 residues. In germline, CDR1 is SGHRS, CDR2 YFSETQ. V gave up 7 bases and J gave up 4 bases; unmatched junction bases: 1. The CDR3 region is CASGLAGGPDTQYF. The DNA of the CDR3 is TGCGCCAGCGGACTAGCGGGGGGGCCAGATACGCAGTATTTT.

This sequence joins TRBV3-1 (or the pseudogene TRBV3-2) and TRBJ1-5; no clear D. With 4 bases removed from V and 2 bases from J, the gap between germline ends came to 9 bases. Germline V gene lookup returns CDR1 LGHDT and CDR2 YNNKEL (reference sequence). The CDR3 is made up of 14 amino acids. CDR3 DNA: TGTGCCAGCAGCCCTGCACGGGGCAATCAGCCCCAGCATTTT. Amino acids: CASSPARGNQPQHF.

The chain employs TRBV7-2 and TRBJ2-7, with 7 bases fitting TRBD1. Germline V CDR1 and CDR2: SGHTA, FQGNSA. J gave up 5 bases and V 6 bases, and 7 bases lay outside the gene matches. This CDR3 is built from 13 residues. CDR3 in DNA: TGTGCCAGCAGTCCCGACAGGGACCACGAGCAGTACTTC. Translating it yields CASSPDRDHEQYF.

CDR3 region: CASSPPSETEAFF. CDR3 coding DNA: TGTGCCAGCTCACCACCTTCGGAGACTGAAGCTTTCTTT. The chain links TRBV18 to TRBJ1-1; D not resolved. Germline V gene sequence: CDR1 KGHSH, CDR2 LQKENI. The V end was cut by 0 bases, the J end by 5 bases, with 7 bases between. This CDR3 is built from 13 residues.

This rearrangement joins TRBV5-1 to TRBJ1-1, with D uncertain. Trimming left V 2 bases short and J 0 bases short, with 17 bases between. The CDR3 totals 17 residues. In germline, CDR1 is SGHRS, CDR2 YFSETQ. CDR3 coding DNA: TGCGCCAGCAGCTTCCCTTCGGGAGGGAGCATGAACACTGAAGCTTTCTTT. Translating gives CASSFPSGGSMNTEAFF.

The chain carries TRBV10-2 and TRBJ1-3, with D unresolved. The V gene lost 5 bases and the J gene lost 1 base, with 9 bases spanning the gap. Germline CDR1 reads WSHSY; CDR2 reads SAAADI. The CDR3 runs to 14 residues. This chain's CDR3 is CASSFTESGNTIYF. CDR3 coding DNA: TGCGCCAGCAGTTTTACAGAGTCTGGAAACACCATATATTTT.